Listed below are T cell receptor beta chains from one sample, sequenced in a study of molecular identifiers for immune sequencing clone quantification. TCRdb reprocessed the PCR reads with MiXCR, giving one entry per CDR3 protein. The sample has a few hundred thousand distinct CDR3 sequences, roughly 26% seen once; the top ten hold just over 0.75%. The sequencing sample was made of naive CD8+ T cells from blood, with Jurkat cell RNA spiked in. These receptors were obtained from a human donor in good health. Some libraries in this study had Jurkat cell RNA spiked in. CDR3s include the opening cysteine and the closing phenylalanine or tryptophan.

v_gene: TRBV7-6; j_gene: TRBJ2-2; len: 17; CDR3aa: CASSLINEQTNTGELFF
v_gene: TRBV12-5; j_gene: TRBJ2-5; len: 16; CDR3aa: CASGPSSGGYQETQYF
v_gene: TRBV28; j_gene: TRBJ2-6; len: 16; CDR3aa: CASSSQGRNGANVLTF
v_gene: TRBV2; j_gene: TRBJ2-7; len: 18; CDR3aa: CASSEQEVASAGPGEQYF
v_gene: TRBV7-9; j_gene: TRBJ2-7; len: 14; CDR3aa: CASSIPGLAYEQYF
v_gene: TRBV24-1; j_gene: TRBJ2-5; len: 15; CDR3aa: CATSDLEPSGETQYF
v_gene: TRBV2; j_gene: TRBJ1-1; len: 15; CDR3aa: CASGRTAPMNTEAFF
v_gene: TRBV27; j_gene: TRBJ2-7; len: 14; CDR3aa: CASSYLSGTYELYF
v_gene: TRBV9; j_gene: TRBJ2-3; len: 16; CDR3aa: CAGGVAASGRADTRYF
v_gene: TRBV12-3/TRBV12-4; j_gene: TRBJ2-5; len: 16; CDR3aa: CASSSSRDRGQETQYF
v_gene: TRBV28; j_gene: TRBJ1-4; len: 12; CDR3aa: CASTRVSEKLFF
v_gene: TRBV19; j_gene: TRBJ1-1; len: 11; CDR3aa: CASSWGNEAFF
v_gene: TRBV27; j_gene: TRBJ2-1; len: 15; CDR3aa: CAARTDGYSYNEQFF
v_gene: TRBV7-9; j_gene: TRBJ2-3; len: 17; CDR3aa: CASSLAYDREGTDTQYF
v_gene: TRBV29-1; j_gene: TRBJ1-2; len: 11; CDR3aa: CSVRPIYGYTF
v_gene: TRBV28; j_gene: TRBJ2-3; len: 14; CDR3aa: CASRSDRVADTQYF